The 5 T cell receptor beta chains below all came from one sample that was sequenced in a study of regulatory T cells in long-lasting Graves disease. According to the study, TCR beta libraries were built with iRepertoire HTBI primers and CDR3-region Arm-PCR. A single record per CDR3 protein comes from TCRdb applying MiXCR to the multiplex PCR reads. Of about 380,000 distinct CDR3 sequences in the sample, 15% to 18% are singletons; the top ten hold about 20%. Time point specified: newly diagnosed GD, antithyroid drugs for less than 3 months. Making the TCR library involved RNA that had been extracted from PBMCs. Material: peripheral blood mononuclear cells (PBMCs), obtained at new diagnosis, from a patient treated with antithyroid drugs. These receptors came from a female donor with Graves disease.

This clonotype was seen ten or more times. This sequence joins TRBV7-3 and TRBJ1-2, with TRBD1 identical over 7 bases. The CDR3 sequence is 15 residues long. Germline V gene lookup returns CDR1 SGHTA and CDR2 FQGTGA. Trimming took 3 bases from V and 0 from J; bases not matched to a gene: 4. CDR3 nucleotides: TGTGCCAGCAGCTTCGGGACAGAAGCTAACTATGGCTACACCTTC. This sequence encodes CASSFGTEANYGYTF.

This clonotype was detected a few times. The V gene is TRBV19, the J gene TRBJ2-7; 7 bases match TRBD2. The germline gives CDR1 LNHDA, CDR2 SQIVND (reference sequence). The CDR3 loop spans 15 amino acids. V trimming: 5 bases; J trimming: 7 bases; junction bases outside the gene matches: 14. The CDR3 DNA reads as TGTGCCAGTAGTCTTACTAGCGCGAGGAGGTGGGAGCAGTACTTC. Translated: CASSLTSARRWEQYF.

This clonotype was recorded at least ten times. The J gene is TRBJ2-5, the V gene TRBV7-9, with 7 nucleotides matching TRBD2. This CDR3 is 14 amino acids long. J gave up 3 bases and V 3 bases, and 4 bases lay outside the gene matches. Germline V gives CDR1 SEHNR, CDR2 FQNEAQ (reference sequence). The CDR3 DNA reads TGTGCCAGCAGCTTCGGGGGAGGGAAAGAGACCCAGTACTTC. Translation: CASSFGGGKETQYF.

This clonotype was found many times. The CDR3 here is CASSTGRGTYEQYF. The CDR3 DNA reads as TGTGCCAGCAGCACCGGACGGGGTACCTACGAGCAGTACTTC. The chain combines TRBV13 with TRBJ2-7, with a tentative D call TRBD2 (5 bases). V was pared by 5 bases and J by 2 bases, with 13 bases between. CDR1 is PRHDT and CDR2 is FYEKMQ in the germline V gene (reference sequence). This CDR3 is 14 amino acids long.

The V gene is TRBV29-1, the J gene TRBJ1-5, with D hard to call. This CDR3 contains 12 residues. Germline loops: CDR1 SQVTM, CDR2 ANQGSEA. Trimming left V 6 bases short and J 3 bases short, with 9 bases between. The CDR3 loop reads CSVKGNNQPQHF. The DNA for the CDR3 is TGCAGCGTCAAGGGTAACAATCAGCCCCAGCATTTT.